This T cell receptor beta chain was captured by sequencing in a study of blood T cell repertoires in COVID-19. Study at large: The United States, Italy and Spain supplied acute and convalescent COVID-19 samples. Sample material is recorded as cDNA or gDNA derived from T cells, B-cell-depleted T cells, or PBMCs.

V was clipped by 3 bases and J by 9 bases; unmatched bases: 11. The germline gives CDR1 LNHDA, CDR2 SQIVND (reference sequence). This CDR3 contains 16 residues. Under the authors' procedure: It was from reference gene primer amplification that nucleated cell counts were estimated. TCRdb's table, derived via immunoSEQ multiplex PCR, lists solely in-frame clones and lacks some. The V and J calls and clone size come from that table; D and trimming were worked out from the DNA. This repertoire shows 150,000 or so clones, around 85% found once; its top ten account for 29%. Sequenced sample: peripheral blood. V usage is TRBV19 and J usage is TRBJ1-6, with 7 bases identical to TRBD1. The TCR was taken from an older woman with acute or convalescent COVID-19. The CDR3 loop reads CASSMGMGAGGSPLHF. The CDR3 region has the DNA TGTGCCAGTAGTATGGGGATGGGAGCAGGGGGTTCACCCCTCCACTTT.